There are a few counts of the clone carrying this T cell receptor (beta chain). Its antigen is unidentified. These data are taken from a study of T cells in Graves' hyperthyroidism and ophthalmopathy. Whole-study findings and limits: Ophthalmopathy and stable hyperthyroidism were separated by a 13 V-J model. In the blood, most expanded thyroid clonotypes above 0.001 appeared as well.

It was RNA transcripts that yielded the amplified TCR beta CDR3 regions. HTBI primers were used for first-round RT-PCR of the TCR CDR3. TCRdb reprocessed the multiplex PCR reads with MiXCR, giving one entry per CDR3 protein. The repertoire holds about 210,000 distinct CDR3 sequences, with roughly 17% as singletons. Germline assignment: CDR1 DFQATT and CDR2 SNEGSKA (reference sequence). This CDR3 spans 15 amino acids. Trimming took off 6 bases at V and 5 bases at J, with 22 bases between the two ends. Uncontrolled infections, other autoimmune diseases, pregnancy or lactation led to exclusion of patients.

Sequenced input: blood. The V call is TRBV20-1, the J call TRBJ2-5, with D tentatively TRBD2 (5 bases). This clonotype was obtained from a man aged 45-65 years with Graves' hyperthyroidism. In DNA, the CDR3 is TGCAGTGCCGGACCTAGCTCCACAATGGGGGAGACCCAGTACTTC. This translates into CSAGPSSTMGETQYF.